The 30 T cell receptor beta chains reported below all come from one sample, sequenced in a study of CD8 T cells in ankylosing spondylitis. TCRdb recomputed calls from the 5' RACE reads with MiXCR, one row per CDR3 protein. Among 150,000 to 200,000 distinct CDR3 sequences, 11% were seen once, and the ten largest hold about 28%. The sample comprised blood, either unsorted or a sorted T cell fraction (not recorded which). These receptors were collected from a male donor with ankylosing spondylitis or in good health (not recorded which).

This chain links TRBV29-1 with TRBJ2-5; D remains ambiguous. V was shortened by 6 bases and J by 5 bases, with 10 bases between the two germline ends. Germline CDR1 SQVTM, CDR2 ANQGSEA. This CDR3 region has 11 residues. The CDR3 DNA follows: TGCAGCGTAGATTCGTTGGAGACCCAGTACTTC. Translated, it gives CSVDSLETQYF.

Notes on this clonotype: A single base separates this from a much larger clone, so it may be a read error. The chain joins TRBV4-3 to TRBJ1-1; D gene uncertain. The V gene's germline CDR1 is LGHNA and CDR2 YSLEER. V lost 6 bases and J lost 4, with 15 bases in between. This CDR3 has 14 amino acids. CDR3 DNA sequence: TGCGCCAGCAGGGTAGGGCAGAGAGGCACTGAAGCTTTCTTT. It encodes CASRVGQRGTEAFF.

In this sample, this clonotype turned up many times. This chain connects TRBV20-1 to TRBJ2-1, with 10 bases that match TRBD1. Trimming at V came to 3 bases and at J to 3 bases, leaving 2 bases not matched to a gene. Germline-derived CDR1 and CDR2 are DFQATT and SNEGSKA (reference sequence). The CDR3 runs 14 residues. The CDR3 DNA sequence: TGCAGTGCTAGTGGACAGGGGGGCTACAATGAGCAGTTCTTC. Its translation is CSASGQGGYNEQFF.

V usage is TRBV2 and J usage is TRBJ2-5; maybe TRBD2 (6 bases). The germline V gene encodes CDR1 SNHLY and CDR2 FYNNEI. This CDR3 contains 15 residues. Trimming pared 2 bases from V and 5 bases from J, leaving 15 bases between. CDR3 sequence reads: CASSETGEGRETQYF. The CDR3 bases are TGTGCCAGCAGTGAAACGGGAGAGGGTCGGGAGACCCAGTACTTC.

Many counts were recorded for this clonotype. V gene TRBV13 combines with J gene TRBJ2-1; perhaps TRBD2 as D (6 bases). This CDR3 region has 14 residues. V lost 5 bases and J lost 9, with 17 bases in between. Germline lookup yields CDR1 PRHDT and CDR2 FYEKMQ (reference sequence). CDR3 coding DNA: TGTGCCAGCAGCCCCGGTAGGAGGGTCGGTGAGCAGTTCTTC. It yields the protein CASSPGRRVGEQFF.

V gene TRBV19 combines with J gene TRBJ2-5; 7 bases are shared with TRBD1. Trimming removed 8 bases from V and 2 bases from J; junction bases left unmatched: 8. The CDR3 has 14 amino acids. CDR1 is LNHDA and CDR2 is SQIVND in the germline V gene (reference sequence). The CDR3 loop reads CASSGTAKQETQYF. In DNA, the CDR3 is TGTGCCAGTTCCGGGACAGCGAAGCAAGAGACCCAGTACTTC.

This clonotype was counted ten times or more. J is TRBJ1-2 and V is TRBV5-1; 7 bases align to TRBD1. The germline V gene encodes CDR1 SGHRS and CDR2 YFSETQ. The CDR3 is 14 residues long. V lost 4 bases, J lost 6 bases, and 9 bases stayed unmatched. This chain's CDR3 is CASSPTGTEDGYTF. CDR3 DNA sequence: TGCGCCAGCAGCCCCACCGGGACAGAAGATGGCTACACCTTC.

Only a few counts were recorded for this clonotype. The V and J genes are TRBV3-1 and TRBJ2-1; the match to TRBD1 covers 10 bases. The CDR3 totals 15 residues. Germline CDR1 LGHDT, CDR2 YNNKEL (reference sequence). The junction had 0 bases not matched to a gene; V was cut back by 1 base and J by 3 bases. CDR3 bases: TGTGCCAGCAGCCAAGGGACAGGGGGCTACAATGAGCAGTTCTTC. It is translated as CASSQGTGGYNEQFF.

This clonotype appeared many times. CDR3 sequence: CSYGGEMNTEAFF. In nucleotides, the CDR3 is TGCAGTTACGGGGGAGAGATGAACACTGAAGCTTTCTTT. This sequence joins TRBV20-1 and TRBJ1-1; possibly TRBD1 for D (5 bases). Germline values: CDR1 DFQATT, CDR2 SNEGSKA (reference sequence). V lost 8 bases, J lost 0 bases, and 13 bases lay in between. CDR3 length: 13 amino acids.

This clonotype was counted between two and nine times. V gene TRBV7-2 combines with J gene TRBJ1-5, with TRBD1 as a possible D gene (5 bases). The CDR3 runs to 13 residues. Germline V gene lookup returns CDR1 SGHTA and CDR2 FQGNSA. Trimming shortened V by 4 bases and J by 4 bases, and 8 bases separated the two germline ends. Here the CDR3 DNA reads TGTGCCAGCAGCTCCCAGGGAAATCAGCCCCAGCATTTT. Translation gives CASSSQGNQPQHF.

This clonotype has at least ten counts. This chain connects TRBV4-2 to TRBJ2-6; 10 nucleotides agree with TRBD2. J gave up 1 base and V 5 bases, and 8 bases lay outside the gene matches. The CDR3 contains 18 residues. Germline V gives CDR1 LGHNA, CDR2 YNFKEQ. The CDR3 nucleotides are TGTGCCAGCAGCTCCGCTAGCGGGGGCCCTTCTGGGGCCAACGTCCTGACTTTC. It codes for CASSSASGGPSGANVLTF.

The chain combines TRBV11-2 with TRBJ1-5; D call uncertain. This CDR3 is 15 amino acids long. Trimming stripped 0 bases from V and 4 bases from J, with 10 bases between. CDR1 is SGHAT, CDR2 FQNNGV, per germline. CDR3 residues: CASSLDRQGNQPQHF. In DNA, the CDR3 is TGTGCCAGCAGCTTAGATCGACAAGGTAATCAGCCCCAGCATTTT.

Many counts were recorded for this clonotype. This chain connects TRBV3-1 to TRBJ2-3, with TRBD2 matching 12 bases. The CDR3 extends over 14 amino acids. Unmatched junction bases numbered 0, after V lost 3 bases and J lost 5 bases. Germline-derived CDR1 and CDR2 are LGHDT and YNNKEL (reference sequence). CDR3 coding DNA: TGTGCCAGCAGCCAGACTAGCGGGAGAGATACGCAGTATTTT. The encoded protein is CASSQTSGRDTQYF.

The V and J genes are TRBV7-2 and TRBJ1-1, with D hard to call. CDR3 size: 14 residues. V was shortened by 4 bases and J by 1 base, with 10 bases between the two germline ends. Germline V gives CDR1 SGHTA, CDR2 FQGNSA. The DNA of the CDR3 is TGTGCCAGCAGCTCCAGACGGACGAACACTGAAGCTTTCTTT. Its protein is CASSSRRTNTEAFF.

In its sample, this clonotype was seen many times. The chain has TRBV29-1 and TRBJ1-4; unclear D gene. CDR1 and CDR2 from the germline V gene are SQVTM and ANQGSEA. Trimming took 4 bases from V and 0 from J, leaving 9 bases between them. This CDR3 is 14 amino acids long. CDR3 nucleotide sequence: TGCAGCGTTGCCGGCGGCCCAACTAATGAAAAACTGTTTTTT. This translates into CSVAGGPTNEKLFF.

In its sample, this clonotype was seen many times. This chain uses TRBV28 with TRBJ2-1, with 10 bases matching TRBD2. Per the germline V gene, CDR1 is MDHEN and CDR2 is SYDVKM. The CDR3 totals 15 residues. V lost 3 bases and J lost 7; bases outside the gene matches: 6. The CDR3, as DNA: TGTGCCAGCAGTTTCACGGGACTAGCGCTAAATGAGCAGTTCTTC. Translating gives CASSFTGLALNEQFF.

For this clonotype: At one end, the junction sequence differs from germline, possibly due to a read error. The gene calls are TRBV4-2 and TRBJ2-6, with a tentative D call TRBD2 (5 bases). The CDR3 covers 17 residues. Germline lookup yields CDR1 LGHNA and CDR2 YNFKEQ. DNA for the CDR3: TGTGCCATCAGCCCCGGGCGGGCAGTCTCTGGGGCCAACGTCCTGACTTTC. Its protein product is CAISPGRAVSGANVLTF.

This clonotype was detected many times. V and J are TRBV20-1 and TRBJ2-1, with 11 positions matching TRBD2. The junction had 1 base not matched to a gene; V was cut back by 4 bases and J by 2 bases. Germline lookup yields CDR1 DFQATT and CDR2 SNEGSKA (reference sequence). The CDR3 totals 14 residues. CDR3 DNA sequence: TGCAGTGCTATTAGCGGGGGGGCCTACAATGAGCAGTTCTTC. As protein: CSAISGGAYNEQFF.

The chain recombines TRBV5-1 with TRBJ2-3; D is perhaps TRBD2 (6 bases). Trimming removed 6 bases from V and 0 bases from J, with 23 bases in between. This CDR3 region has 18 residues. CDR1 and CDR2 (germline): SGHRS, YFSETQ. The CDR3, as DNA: TGCGCCAGCACCCGGGCTCCTTTTGGCGGGACTAGCACAGATACGCAGTATTTT. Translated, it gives CASTRAPFGGTSTDTQYF.

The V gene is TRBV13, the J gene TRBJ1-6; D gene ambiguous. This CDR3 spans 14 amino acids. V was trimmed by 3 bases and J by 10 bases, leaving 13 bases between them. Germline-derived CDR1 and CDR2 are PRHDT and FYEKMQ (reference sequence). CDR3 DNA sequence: TGTGCCAGCAGCTTGGGGAACAGAGCCTCACCCCTCCACTTT. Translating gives CASSLGNRASPLHF.

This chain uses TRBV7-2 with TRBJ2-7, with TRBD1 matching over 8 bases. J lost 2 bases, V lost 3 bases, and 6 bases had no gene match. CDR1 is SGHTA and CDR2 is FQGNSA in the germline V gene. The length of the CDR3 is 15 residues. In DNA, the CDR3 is TGTGCCAGCAGCTTCGGAAACAGGGGGACCTACGAGCAGTACTTC. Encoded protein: CASSFGNRGTYEQYF.

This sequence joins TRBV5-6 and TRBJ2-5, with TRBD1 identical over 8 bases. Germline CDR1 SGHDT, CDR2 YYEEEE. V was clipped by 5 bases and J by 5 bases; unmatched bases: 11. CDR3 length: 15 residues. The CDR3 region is CASSLVSDRGETQYF. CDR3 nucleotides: TGTGCCAGCAGTCTGGTCTCCGACAGGGGCGAGACCCAGTACTTC.

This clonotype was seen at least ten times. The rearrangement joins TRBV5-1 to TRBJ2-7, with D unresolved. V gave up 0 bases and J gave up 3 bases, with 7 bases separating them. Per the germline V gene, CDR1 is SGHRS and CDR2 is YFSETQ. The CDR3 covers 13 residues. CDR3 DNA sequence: TGCGCCAGCAGCTTGGGTCCGGACTACGAGCAGTACTTC. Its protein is CASSLGPDYEQYF.

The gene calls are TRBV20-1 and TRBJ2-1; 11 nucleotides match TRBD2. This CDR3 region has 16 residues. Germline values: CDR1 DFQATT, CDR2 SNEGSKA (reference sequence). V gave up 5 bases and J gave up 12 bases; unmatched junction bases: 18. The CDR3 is CSALTPGTSGSAGQFF. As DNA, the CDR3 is TGCAGTGCTCTAACGCCCGGGACTAGCGGATCCGCGGGGCAGTTCTTC.

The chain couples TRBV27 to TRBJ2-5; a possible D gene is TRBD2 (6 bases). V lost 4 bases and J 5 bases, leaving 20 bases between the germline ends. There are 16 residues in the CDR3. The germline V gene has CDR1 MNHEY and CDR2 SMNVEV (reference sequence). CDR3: CASSSPGLSFRETQYF. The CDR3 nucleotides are TGTGCCAGCAGTTCCCCGGGACTTAGTTTTCGGGAGACCCAGTACTTC.

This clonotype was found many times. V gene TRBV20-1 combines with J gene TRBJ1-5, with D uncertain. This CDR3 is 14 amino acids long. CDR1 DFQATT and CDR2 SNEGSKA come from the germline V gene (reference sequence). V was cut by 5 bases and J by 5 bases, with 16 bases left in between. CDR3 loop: CSAPQVGNYQPQHF. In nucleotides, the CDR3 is TGCAGTGCTCCCCAGGTGGGGAACTATCAGCCCCAGCATTTT.

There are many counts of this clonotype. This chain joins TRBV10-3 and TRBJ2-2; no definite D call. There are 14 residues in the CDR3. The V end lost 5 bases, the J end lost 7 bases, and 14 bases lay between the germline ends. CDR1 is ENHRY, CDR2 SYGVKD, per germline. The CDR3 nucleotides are TGTGCCATCAGTCCAGTCGTCCAGGACGGGGAGCTGTTTTTT. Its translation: CAISPVVQDGELFF.

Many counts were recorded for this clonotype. CDR3 in amino acids: CASSLDSFRDTEAFF. The DNA for the CDR3 is TGCGCCAGCAGCTTGGATTCTTTCAGGGACACTGAAGCTTTCTTT. This chain connects TRBV5-1 to TRBJ1-1; weak D call: TRBD1 (5 bases). Trimming removed 0 bases at V and 3 bases at J, with 12 bases between. This CDR3 is 15 amino acids long. Per the germline V gene, CDR1 is SGHRS and CDR2 is YFSETQ.

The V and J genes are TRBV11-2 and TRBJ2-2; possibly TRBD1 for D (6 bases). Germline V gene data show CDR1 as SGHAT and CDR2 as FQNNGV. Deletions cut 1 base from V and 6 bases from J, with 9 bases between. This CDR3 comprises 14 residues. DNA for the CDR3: TGTGCCAGCAGCTTAGGGACAGTGGCCGGGGAGCTGTTTTTT. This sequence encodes CASSLGTVAGELFF.

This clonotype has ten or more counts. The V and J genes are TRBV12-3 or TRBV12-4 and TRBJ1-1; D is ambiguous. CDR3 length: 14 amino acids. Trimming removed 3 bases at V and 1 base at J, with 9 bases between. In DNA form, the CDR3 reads TGTGCCAGCAGTTTGGGTCAGTCGAACACTGAAGCTTTCTTT. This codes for CASSLGQSNTEAFF.